The present T cell receptor beta chain was sequenced within a study of T-cell reconstitution after alpha-beta-depleted transplantation in children. TCRbeta library preparation incorporated unique molecular identifiers. MiXCR was run by TCRdb on the PCR reads, yielding one entry per CDR3 protein. This table holds some 490,000 distinct CDR3 sequences, 12% found once. The sample holds a few counts of this clonotype. V was clipped by 4 bases and J by 1 base; unmatched bases: 4. Germline values: CDR1 LGHNA, CDR2 YSLEER. The CDR3 is 16 amino acids. This chain connects TRBV4-3 to TRBJ2-7, with 13 nucleotides matching TRBD2. The sequence came from a human donor who donated a stem cell graft to a child with combined immunodeficiency. The sample here was PBMCs from the stem cell graft donor, taken from the stem cell graft. The CDR3 protein is CASSLGTSGISYEQYF. The CDR3 DNA sequence: TGCGCCAGCAGCCTCGGGACTAGCGGGATATCCTACGAGCAGTACTTC.